This T cell receptor beta chain was retrieved from a study of blood T cell repertoires in COVID-19. Study as a whole: Samples representing acute and convalescent COVID-19 were sourced from the United States, Italy and Spain. Sources were T cells, B-cell-depleted T cells, or PBMCs; the material itself was cDNA or gDNA.

This CDR3 is built from 13 residues. Germline CDR1 is KGHSY and CDR2 is FQNENV. The ends were cut back, 4 bases at V and 4 bases at J, with 10 bases in the middle. Source study methods: Estimates of nucleated cell counts were drawn from the amplification of reference gene primers. Libraries were prepared by immunoSEQ multiplex PCR; TCRdb keeps only in-frame clonotypes and omits some of them. From that table come the V and J calls and clone size; the DNA was used to work out D and trimming. This sample carries tens of thousands of clones, 85% to 90% of them seen once, and the ten largest clones take 16%.

V usage is TRBV16 and J usage is TRBJ2-5; D is perhaps TRBD2 (6 bases). The clonotype originates from a human donor in a cohort sampled during active COVID-19. The sequenced sample was peripheral blood. Written as DNA, the CDR3 is TGTGCCAGCAGCCCCATGGGGGGAGAGACCCAGTACTTC. It codes for CASSPMGGETQYF.